This T cell receptor (beta chain) was identified in a study of CD8 T cells in Susac syndrome. General study points: An acknowledgment was made by the study that its TCR sequencing and HLA analysis involved relatively few individuals.

In blood CD8+ and CD4+ T cells, TCR beta underwent sequencing. FACS was used to enrich TEMRA cells, whereas the CD8+ and CD4+ T cells were obtained by negative isolation. To note about this clonotype: Its specificity is not known.

Reverse transcription used about 0.5 to 1 ug RNA and random hexamers. A multiplex approach, immunoSEQ multiplex PCR, amplified TCR beta CDR3 across 54 Vbeta and 13 Jbeta. A single record per CDR3 protein comes from TCRdb applying MiXCR to the immunoSEQ multiplex PCR reads. The sample records tens of thousands of distinct CDR3 sequences, around 94% being singletons. V was clipped by 2 bases and J by 3 bases, with 10 bases between them. There are 14 residues in the CDR3. Germline lookup yields CDR1 SEHNR and CDR2 FQNEAQ (reference sequence). The sample comprised CD8+ T cells from PBMCs. V usage is TRBV7-9 and J usage is TRBJ2-5; D is unresolved. The sequence came from a human donor in good health. The chain's CDR3 is CASSLKGLEETQYF. The DNA for the CDR3 is TGTGCCAGCAGCTTAAAAGGTCTGGAAGAGACCCAGTACTTC.